This T cell receptor beta chain was captured by sequencing in a study of blood T cell repertoires in COVID-19. Whole-study context: The United States, Italy and Spain provided the acute and convalescent COVID-19 samples. Sources were T cells, B-cell-depleted T cells, or PBMCs; the material itself was cDNA or gDNA.

V shed 3 bases and J 4 bases; nucleotides not matched to a gene: 2. Germline V gives CDR1 MGHDK, CDR2 SYGVNS. This CDR3 has 13 residues. Per the original methods: Estimation of nucleated cell counts relied on the amplification of reference gene primers. Generated by immunoSEQ multiplex PCR, the TCRdb table keeps only in-frame clones and is missing some. That table supplies the V and J calls and clone size; D and trimming were determined from the DNA. Of about 110,000 clones detected, around 88% appear once; the ten largest clones hold about 1%. Source material: peripheral blood. The TCR originated in a woman between 50 and 59 years old with active or convalescent COVID-19. The chain couples TRBV25-1 to TRBJ1-2; 7 bases fit TRBD1. CDR3: CASSDTGVYGYTF. CDR3 nucleotides: TGTGCCAGCAGTGATACAGGGGTCTATGGCTACACCTTC.